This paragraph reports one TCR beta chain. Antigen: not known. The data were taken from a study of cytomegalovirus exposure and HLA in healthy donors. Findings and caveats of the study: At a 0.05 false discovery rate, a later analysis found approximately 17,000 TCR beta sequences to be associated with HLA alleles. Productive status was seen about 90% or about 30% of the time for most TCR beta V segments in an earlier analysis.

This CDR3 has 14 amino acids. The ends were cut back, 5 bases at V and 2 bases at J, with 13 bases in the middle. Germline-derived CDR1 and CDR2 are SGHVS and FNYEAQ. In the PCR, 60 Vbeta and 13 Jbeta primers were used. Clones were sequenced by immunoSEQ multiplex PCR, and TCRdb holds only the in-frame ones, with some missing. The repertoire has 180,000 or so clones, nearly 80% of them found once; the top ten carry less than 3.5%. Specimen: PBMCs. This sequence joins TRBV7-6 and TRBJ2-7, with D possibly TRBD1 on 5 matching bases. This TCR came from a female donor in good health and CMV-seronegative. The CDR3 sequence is CASSPQTDTYEQYF. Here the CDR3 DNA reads TGTGCCAGCAGCCCACAGACAGACACCTACGAGCAGTACTTC.